These 14 T cell receptor beta chains share one sample of origin, sequenced in a study of CD8+ T cells in alopecia areata. In each case, RNA was isolated and then reverse transcribed into cDNA as the sequencing template. TCRdb's table, derived via immunoSEQ multiplex PCR, lists solely in-frame clones and lacks some. The profile covers around 150,000 clones, with around 57% appearing a single time and around 4.8% taken by the ten largest. Input material: CD4+ T cells sorted from blood. Receptor source: a human donor in good health.

The chain joins TRBV6-5 to TRBJ2-3; 14 positions match TRBD2. Trimming cost V 0 bases and J 4 bases; bases outside gene matches: 0. The CDR3 runs 16 residues. Germline loops: CDR1 MNHEY, CDR2 SVGAGI. CDR3 coding DNA: TGTGCCAGCAGTTACTCGACTAGCGGGAGGGCAGATACGCAGTATTTT. It translates to CASSYSTSGRADTQYF.

V gene TRBV6-1 combines with J gene TRBJ2-4; perhaps TRBD2 as D (6 bases). The CDR3 loop spans 14 amino acids. The V and J ends lost 6 bases and 0 bases respectively, with 9 bases between them. CDR1 is MNHNS and CDR2 is SASEGT in the germline V gene. CDR3 bases: TGTGCCAGCAGGGAGGGACTAGCCAAAAACATTCAGTACTTC. This translates into CASREGLAKNIQYF.

The CDR3 DNA follows: TGTGCCAGCAGCGTAGAGGGAAGCCCGAATGAGCAGTTCTTC. It codes for CASSVEGSPNEQFF. The chain has TRBV9 and TRBJ2-1; D call uncertain. Deletions cut 0 bases from V and 7 bases from J, with 11 bases between. This CDR3 contains 14 residues. Germline CDR1 SGDLS, CDR2 YYNGEE.

The rearrangement uses TRBV29-1 and TRBJ1-2; tentatively, D is TRBD1 (5 bases). CDR1 is SQVTM and CDR2 is ANQGSEA in the germline V gene. This CDR3 is built from 14 residues. V lost 5 bases and J 7 bases, leaving 20 bases between the germline ends. For the CDR3, the DNA is TGCAGCGTTCCCCTCGGTACCGGGGGAGGTGGCTACACCTTC. Its translation: CSVPLGTGGGGYTF.

The chain links TRBV7-9 to TRBJ2-3; D might be TRBD2 (6 bases). Trimming pared 5 bases from V and 4 bases from J, leaving 13 bases between. The germline V gene has CDR1 SEHNR and CDR2 FQNEAQ (reference sequence). The CDR3 sequence is 14 residues long. The CDR3 bases are TGTGCCAGCAGCCCACCTGGGAGGCCAGATACGCAGTATTTT. It yields the protein CASSPPGRPDTQYF.

DNA for the CDR3: TGTGCCAGCTCACCTACCGCGGGGACTCAGCCCCAGCATTTT. Protein: CASSPTAGTQPQHF. The chain carries TRBV18 and TRBJ1-5; D is possibly TRBD1 (5 bases). This CDR3 contains 14 residues. V shed 3 bases and J shed 6 bases, with 12 bases lying between them. From germline, CDR1 is KGHSH and CDR2 LQKENI.

The rearrangement uses TRBV25-1 and TRBJ2-1; D uncertain. With 4 bases removed from V and 0 bases from J, the gap between germline ends came to 4 bases. Germline loops: CDR1 MGHDK, CDR2 SYGVNS. The CDR3 covers 13 residues. The CDR3 sequence: CASSGFSYNEQFF. CDR3 DNA sequence: TGTGCCAGCAGTGGGTTCTCCTACAATGAGCAGTTCTTC.

The chain joins TRBV7-9 to TRBJ2-5; no clear D. This CDR3 comprises 15 residues. Germline V gives CDR1 SEHNR, CDR2 FQNEAQ (reference sequence). V lost 5 bases to trimming and J lost 2 bases, with 15 bases between them. The chain's CDR3 is CASSQTLGVQETQYF. The CDR3 coding sequence is TGTGCCAGCAGCCAAACCCTCGGCGTTCAAGAGACCCAGTACTTC.

The chain uses TRBV27 and TRBJ1-5; no clear D. Germline assignment: CDR1 MNHEY and CDR2 SMNVEV (reference sequence). V lost 5 bases, J lost 3 bases, and 8 bases lay in between. The CDR3 extends over 13 amino acids. The CDR3 DNA is TGTGCCAGCAGTCTGCTCCTCAATCAGCCCCAGCATTTT. Translation: CASSLLLNQPQHF.

The chain recombines TRBV29-1 with TRBJ2-7; no firm D call. The CDR3 is made up of 11 amino acids. The V gene's germline CDR1 is SQVTM and CDR2 ANQGSEA. Trimming shortened V by 2 bases and J by 5 bases, and 7 bases separated the two germline ends. CDR3 amino acids: CSVEYVHEQYF. The DNA of the CDR3 is TGCAGCGTTGAATACGTCCACGAGCAGTACTTC.

This chain links TRBV19 with TRBJ1-5; the match to TRBD1 covers 9 bases. CDR1 and CDR2 (germline): LNHDA, SQIVND (reference sequence). This CDR3 has 14 residues. J gave up 0 bases and V 8 bases, and 2 bases lay outside the gene matches. DNA of the CDR3: TGTGCCAGTTGGACAGGGGCTAGCAATCAGCCCCAGCATTTT. Protein sequence: CASWTGASNQPQHF. The full variable domain, its missing parts supplied by reference TRBV19 and TRBJ1-5, is DGGITQSPKYLFRKEGQNVTLSCEQNLNHDAMYWYRQDPGQGLRLIYYSQIVNDFQKGDIAEGYSVSREKKESFPLTVTSAQKNPTAFYLCASWTGASNQPQHFGDGTRLSIL.

This clone was picked up a small number of times. V gene TRBV6-5 combines with J gene TRBJ2-3; D is undetermined. The germline V gene has CDR1 MNHEY and CDR2 SVGAGI. Between the trimmed V and J ends, which lost 5 bases and 1 base, there was a span of 10 bases. This CDR3 comprises 14 residues. CDR3 sequence reads: CASSPSAGTDTQYF. The CDR3 DNA sequence: TGTGCCAGCAGTCCCTCGGCAGGCACAGATACGCAGTATTTT.

This rearrangement joins TRBV11-1 to TRBJ2-6; D uncertain. V lost 0 bases and J lost 0, with 6 bases in between. Looked up from germline, CDR1 is SGHAT and CDR2 is FQDESV (reference sequence). The CDR3 has 16 residues. In DNA, the CDR3 is TGTGCCAGCAGCTTAGCCCCGGACTCTGGGGCCAACGTCCTGACTTTC. This sequence encodes CASSLAPDSGANVLTF.

This clone was seen more than once but under ten times. This chain connects TRBV29-1 to TRBJ2-1; D is possibly TRBD1 (5 bases). Germline V gene lookup returns CDR1 SQVTM and CDR2 ANQGSEA. V lost 1 base and J lost 6, with 10 bases in between. The length of the CDR3 is 13 residues. The CDR3 DNA reads TGCAGCGTTGAAGCAGGGTTTTCCAATGAGCAGTTCTTC. Translated: CSVEAGFSNEQFF.